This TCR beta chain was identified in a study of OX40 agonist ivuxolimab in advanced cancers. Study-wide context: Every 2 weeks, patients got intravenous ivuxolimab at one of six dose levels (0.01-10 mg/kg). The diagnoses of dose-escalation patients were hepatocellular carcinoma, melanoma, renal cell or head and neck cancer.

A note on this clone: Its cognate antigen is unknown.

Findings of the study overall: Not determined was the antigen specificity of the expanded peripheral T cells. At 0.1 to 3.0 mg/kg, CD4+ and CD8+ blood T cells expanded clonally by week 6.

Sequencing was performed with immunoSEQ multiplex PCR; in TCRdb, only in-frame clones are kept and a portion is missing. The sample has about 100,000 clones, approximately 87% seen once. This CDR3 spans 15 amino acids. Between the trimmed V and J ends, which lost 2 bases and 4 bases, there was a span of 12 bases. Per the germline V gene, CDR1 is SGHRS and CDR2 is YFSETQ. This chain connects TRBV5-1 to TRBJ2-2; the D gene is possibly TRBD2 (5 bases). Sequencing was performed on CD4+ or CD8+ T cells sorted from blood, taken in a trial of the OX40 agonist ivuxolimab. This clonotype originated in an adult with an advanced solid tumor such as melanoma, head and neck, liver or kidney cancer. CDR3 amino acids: CASSLDYTVTGELFF. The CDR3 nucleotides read TGCGCCAGCAGCTTAGACTATACGGTCACCGGGGAGCTGTTTTTT.